This is a list of T cell receptor beta chains from one sample in a study of regulatory T cells in long-lasting Graves disease. TCRdb analysed the multiplex PCR reads with MiXCR anew, one entry per CDR3 protein. The sample records more than 350,000 distinct CDR3 sequences, roughly 21% being singletons. This sample comprised peripheral blood mononuclear cells (PBMCs), obtained when the disease was refractory, from a patient treated with antithyroid drugs. These TCRs come from a female donor with Graves disease. The CDR3 runs from the conserved cysteine through the conserved F or W. The order of the fields is J gene, V gene, D gene, CDR3 length, CDR3 protein. The D gene is left open where the match is weak.

>TRBJ2-2|TRBV6-1|NA|14
CASKGYANTGELFF
>TRBJ2-4|TRBV2|NA|14
CASNEWSVSDIQYF
>TRBJ1-1|TRBV4-1|TRBD1|17
CASSQGGWTGLNTEAFF
>TRBJ2-5|TRBV27|TRBD2|16
CASSLLAGGAQETQYF
>TRBJ1-3|TRBV28|NA|13
CASSSPSRNTIYF
>TRBJ1-6|TRBV28|TRBD1|15
CASSQLQGANSPLHF
>TRBJ2-3|TRBV5-1|TRBD1|15
CASKGLQGSTDTQYF
>TRBJ1-4|TRBV5-1|TRBD1|14
CASSLGQENEKLFF
>TRBJ1-1|TRBV20-1|NA|15
CSARGRGSADIEAFF
>TRBJ2-4|TRBV7-9|NA|12
CASSLRDTLQYF
>TRBJ2-5|TRBV29-1|NA|16
CSVEEGHYGGQETQYF
>TRBJ1-6|TRBV6-1|NA|14
CASSEAGGNSPLHF
>TRBJ2-5|TRBV14|NA|15
CASSQPDRYQETQYF
>TRBJ1-3|TRBV6-1|NA|16
CASSEVRPDFGNTIYF
>TRBJ2-3|TRBV2|TRBD1|16
CASSKRDRGPTDTQYF
>TRBJ2-7|TRBV20-1|NA|14
CSARDYGGGYEQYF
>TRBJ1-6|TRBV6-5|NA|12
CASSYSGSPLHF
>TRBJ1-4|TRBV12-3/TRBV12-4|TRBD1|14
CASSPGQKNEKLFF
>TRBJ2-2|TRBV29-1|NA|13
CSGLAIDTGELFF
>TRBJ2-5|TRBV9|TRBD2|15
CASSSRTSGRETQYF
>TRBJ1-5|TRBV30|NA|13
CAWGRGPNQPQHF
>TRBJ2-5|TRBV28|NA|14
CASSPGGLQETQYF
>TRBJ1-6|TRBV6-1|NA|17
CASSESPTGPYNSPLHF
>TRBJ1-1|TRBV28|NA|15
CASSGSRGMNTEAFF